The next 20 T cell receptor beta chains were all read from a single sample in a study of T cell responses to AZD1222 COVID-19 vaccine. The data were produced by immunoSEQ multiplex PCR, yet TCRdb's version contains in-frame clones alone and is incomplete. The sample has about 130,000 clones; roughly 88% are singletons. Sequenced here: peripheral blood, sampled 28 days after the second AZD1222 dose. The receptors here all came from an adult who received the AZD1222 COVID-19 vaccine.

This clone has just one count. The rearrangement links TRBV9 to TRBJ2-6, with D unclear. This CDR3 is built from 16 residues. Germline assignment: CDR1 SGDLS and CDR2 YYNGEE. Trimming pared 7 bases from V and 0 bases from J, leaving 14 bases between. The CDR3 is CASAPRGVSGANVLTF. Here the CDR3 DNA reads TGTGCCAGCGCTCCAAGAGGTGTCTCTGGGGCCAACGTCCTGACTTTC. Drawing the rest from reference TRBV9 and TRBJ2-6, the complete variable domain is DSGVTQTPKHLITATGQRVTLRCSPRSGDLSVYWYQQSLDQGLQFLIQYYNGEERAKGNILERFSAQQFPDLHSELNLSSLELGDSALYFCASAPRGVSGANVLTFGAGSRLTVL.

V usage is TRBV6-1 and J usage is TRBJ2-7; D call uncertain. The CDR3 runs 13 residues. Between the trimmed V and J ends, which lost 2 bases and 5 bases, there was a span of 10 bases. Germline CDR1 is MNHNS and CDR2 is SASEGT. The CDR3 loop is CASSELGWDEQYF. The CDR3 nucleotides read TGTGCCAGCAGTGAATTGGGATGGGACGAGCAGTACTTC.

This clone has just a few counts. The chain is built from TRBV29-1 and TRBJ2-7; tentative D call: TRBD1 (6 bases). V gave up 0 bases and J gave up 2 bases, with 14 bases separating them. Germline values: CDR1 SQVTM, CDR2 ANQGSEA. The CDR3 contains 15 residues. CDR3 coding DNA: TGCAGCGTTGAAGATACGGAACAGGGAGCCTACGAGCAGTACTTC. Translating it yields CSVEDTEQGAYEQYF.

This clone was picked up one time. The chain joins TRBV2 to TRBJ2-7; 8 nucleotides line up with TRBD1. The CDR3 spans 15 residues. Germline lookup yields CDR1 SNHLY and CDR2 FYNNEI. Germline trimming cut 6 bases from V and 3 bases from J; bases unmatched to any gene: 10. The CDR3 nucleotides are TGTGCCAGCAGAGAGTGGTTGACAGGGGACTACGAGCAGTACTTC. Encoded protein: CASREWLTGDYEQYF.

V is TRBV6-6 and J is TRBJ1-6; 9 nucleotides align to TRBD1. The CDR3 has 18 amino acids. Germline V gives CDR1 MNHNY, CDR2 SVGAGI (reference sequence). V was pared by 5 bases and J by 4 bases, with 12 bases of the junction left unmatched. CDR3 sequence: CASSLGQGERGYNSPLHF. The CDR3 nucleotides read TGTGCCAGCAGTCTGGGACAGGGTGAGAGAGGTTATAATTCACCCCTCCACTTT.

This rearrangement joins TRBV2 to TRBJ2-1, with D perhaps matching TRBD2 (5 bases). CDR1 and CDR2 (germline): SNHLY, FYNNEI. The ends were cut back, 8 bases at V and 0 bases at J, with 8 bases in the middle. The length of the CDR3 is 13 residues. In DNA form, the CDR3 reads TGTGCCAGCGGGCGGGTCTCCTACAATGAGCAGTTCTTC. Translation gives CASGRVSYNEQFF.

The rearrangement links TRBV7-9 to TRBJ1-5, with D possibly TRBD1 on 5 matching bases. The CDR3 has 15 residues. Trimming stripped 2 bases from V and 7 bases from J, with 15 bases between. In germline, CDR1 is SEHNR, CDR2 FQNEAQ (reference sequence). The CDR3 DNA sequence: TGTGCCAGCAGCTTATGGATGGGGGTACGGCAGCCCCAGCATTTT. Translating gives CASSLWMGVRQPQHF.

V gene TRBV7-9 combines with J gene TRBJ1-3, with a tentative D call TRBD1 (5 bases). Germline V gene lookup returns CDR1 SEHNR and CDR2 FQNEAQ (reference sequence). The V end lost 5 bases, the J end lost 0 bases, and 8 bases lay between the germline ends. CDR3 length equals 14 residues. Here the CDR3 reads CASSPDISGNTIYF. For the CDR3, the DNA is TGTGCCAGCAGCCCGGACATCTCTGGAAACACCATATATTTT. Looking up the rest from reference TRBV7-9 and TRBJ1-3 gives the full variable domain: DTGVSQNPRHKITKRGQNVTFRCDPISEHNRLYWYRQTLGQGPEFLTYFQNEAQLEKSRLLSDRFSAERPKGSFSTLEIQRTEQGDSAMYLCASSPDISGNTIYFGEGSWLTVV.

The chain joins TRBV19 to TRBJ1-3; D call uncertain. V was pared by 6 bases and J by 0 bases, with 6 bases between. CDR3 length equals 13 residues. Germline loops: CDR1 LNHDA, CDR2 SQIVND (reference sequence). The CDR3 DNA reads as TGTGCCAGTAGAGGCCACTCTGGAAACACCATATATTTT. It codes for CASRGHSGNTIYF. Using reference TRBV19 and TRBJ1-3 for the parts outside the CDR3, the full variable domain is DGGITQSPKYLFRKEGQNVTLSCEQNLNHDAMYWYRQDPGQGLRLIYYSQIVNDFQKGDIAEGYSVSREKKESFPLTVTSAQKNPTAFYLCASRGHSGNTIYFGEGSWLTVV.

The chain employs TRBV13 and TRBJ2-1; TRBD2 might be the D (5 bases). CDR1 and CDR2 (germline): PRHDT, FYEKMQ (reference sequence). This CDR3 region has 11 residues. Trimming removed 5 bases at V and 7 bases at J, with 6 bases between. The CDR3, as DNA: TGTGCCAGCAGCCGGGATAATGAGCAGTTCTTC. It specifies CASSRDNEQFF.

V usage is TRBV6-5 and J usage is TRBJ2-5; D is ambiguous. Between the trimmed V and J ends, which lost 6 bases and 5 bases, there was a span of 13 bases. Germline V lookup: CDR1 MNHEY, CDR2 SVGAGI. The CDR3 runs to 13 residues. In DNA, the CDR3 is TGTGCCAGCAGAGTCTCGGGTTGGGAGACCCAGTACTTC. It translates to CASRVSGWETQYF.

The chain is built from TRBV5-4 and TRBJ1-4; TRBD1 might be the D (5 bases). Germline V CDR1 and CDR2: SGHNT, YYREEE (reference sequence). CDR3 size: 16 residues. V lost 0 bases and J lost 10, with 19 bases in between. CDR3 sequence: CASSLEVGRSERKLFF. The CDR3 DNA reads TGTGCCAGCAGCTTGGAAGTGGGGCGGAGCGAGAGAAAACTGTTTTTT. The complete variable domain, with remaining parts taken from reference TRBV5-4 and TRBJ1-4, reads ETGVTQSPTHLIKTRGQQVTLRCSSQSGHNTVSWYQQALGQGPQFIFQYYREEENGRGNFPPRFSGLQFPNYSSELNVNALELDDSALYLCASSLEVGRSERKLFFGSGTQLSVL.

The chain recombines TRBV14 with TRBJ1-4, with 10 bases aligning to TRBD1. Germline V gene lookup returns CDR1 SGHDN and CDR2 FVKESK. The V and J ends lost 5 bases and 8 bases, in that order; junction bases with no gene match: 8. CDR3 size: 15 residues. As DNA, the CDR3 is TGTGCCAGCAGCGCGCGACAGGGGGCGGGGGAAAAACTGTTTTTT. Encoded protein: CASSARQGAGEKLFF.

This chain links TRBV19 with TRBJ2-5; D remains unclear. The V end was cut by 2 bases, the J end by 3 bases, with 7 bases between. The CDR3 is 13 amino acids. Germline loops: CDR1 LNHDA, CDR2 SQIVND (reference sequence). CDR3 in amino acids: CASSILDEETQYF. The DNA of the CDR3 is TGTGCCAGTAGTATACTGGACGAAGAGACCCAGTACTTC.

This clone appeared a few times. The V gene is TRBV5-8, the J gene TRBJ2-5; D tentatively reads TRBD1 or TRBD2 (5 bases each). Germline V gives CDR1 SGHTS, CDR2 YDEGEE. The CDR3 has 14 amino acids. Trimming pared 4 bases from V and 3 bases from J, leaving 13 bases between. The CDR3: CASSKLGTEETQYF. In DNA form, the CDR3 reads TGTGCCAGCAGCAAGTTAGGGACGGAAGAGACCCAGTACTTC.

The chain combines TRBV30 with TRBJ2-1; possible D gene TRBD1, 6 bases. From germline, CDR1 is GTSNPN and CDR2 SVGIG (reference sequence). This CDR3 contains 14 residues. Between the trimmed V and J ends, which lost 7 bases and 1 base, there was a span of 14 bases. The CDR3 region is CALKTGASYNEQFF. In DNA form, the CDR3 reads TGTGCCTTGAAGACAGGCGCATCCTACAATGAGCAGTTCTTC.

The J gene is TRBJ2-7, the V gene TRBV4-1; a weak D match, TRBD1 (6 bases). This CDR3 region has 15 residues. V was shortened by 1 base and J by 1 base, with 11 bases between the two germline ends. Germline V CDR1 and CDR2: MGHRA, YSYEKL. The CDR3 here is CASSQGAGQSYEQYF. The CDR3 coding sequence is TGCGCCAGCAGCCAAGGGGCTGGACAGTCCTACGAGCAGTACTTC.

The chain links TRBV7-6 to TRBJ2-6; possibly TRBD1 or TRBD2 for D (5 bases each). The germline V and J ends were trimmed by 2 bases and 4 bases, with 24 bases remaining between them. The CDR3 is 20 amino acids. Per the germline V gene, CDR1 is SGHVS and CDR2 is FNYEAQ. CDR3 residues: CASSLTPGQPGPSGANVLTF. The CDR3 DNA is TGTGCCAGCAGCTTAACCCCAGGACAACCGGGGCCCTCGGGGGCCAACGTCCTGACTTTC.

This clone has just one count. V usage is TRBV9 and J usage is TRBJ2-7, with D perhaps assigned TRBD1 or TRBD2 (5 bases each). Trimming took 2 bases from V and 3 from J, leaving 15 bases between them. The CDR3 consists of 15 residues. Germline V gene sequence: CDR1 SGDLS, CDR2 YYNGEE. This CDR3 is CASSVEGNRDYEQYF. Here the CDR3 DNA reads TGTGCCAGCAGCGTTGAGGGGAACAGAGACTACGAGCAGTACTTC.

J is TRBJ1-6 and V is TRBV3-1 (or the pseudogene TRBV3-2), with a tentative D call TRBD1 (5 bases). The CDR3 runs to 15 residues. V shed 1 base and J shed 10 bases, with 14 bases lying between them. CDR1 LGHDT and CDR2 YNNKEL come from the germline V gene (reference sequence). CDR3 DNA sequence: TGTGCCAGCAGCCAAGTTCCAGGGATTGAGTCACCCCTCCACTTT. As protein: CASSQVPGIESPLHF.